This is a list of T cell receptor beta chains from one sample in a study of naive and memory T cell subsets. TCRdb recomputed calls from the UMI-ligation and nested PCR reads with MiXCR, one row per CDR3 protein. The table records 130,000 to 150,000 distinct CDR3 sequences, 15% to 20% of them present only once. The specimen sequenced was naive CD4+ T cells from blood. The receptor set was obtained from a human donor in good health. Both conserved end residues are part of each CDR3. The order of the fields is CDR3 protein, CDR3 DNA, clone size, J gene, V gene, D gene. D genes are given only for firm matches. The size field is filled for only some rows; it gives once, few, many or a size class.

cdr3_aa: CSVVTRLTYEQYF
cdr3_nt: TGCAGCGTTGTCACGCGGCTAACCTACGAGCAGTACTTC
clone_size: -
j_call: TRBJ2-7
v_call: TRBV29-1
d_call: -

cdr3_aa: CSVELYTRSEQYF
cdr3_nt: TGCAGCGTTGAGTTGTACACTCGGTCCGAGCAGTACTTC
clone_size: few
j_call: TRBJ2-7
v_call: TRBV29-1
d_call: -

cdr3_aa: CASSLSRSSDTQYF
cdr3_nt: TGCGCCAGCAGCTTGTCAAGGAGTTCAGATACGCAGTATTTT
clone_size: -
j_call: TRBJ2-3
v_call: TRBV5-1
d_call: -

cdr3_aa: CASRDRAGTGELFF
cdr3_nt: TGTGCCAGCAGAGACCGGGCGGGCACCGGGGAGCTGTTTTTT
clone_size: -
j_call: TRBJ2-2
v_call: TRBV11-3
d_call: -

cdr3_aa: CASGGWTGGTGELFF
cdr3_nt: TGTGCCAGCGGCGGTTGGACAGGGGGGACCGGGGAGCTGTTTTTT
clone_size: -
j_call: TRBJ2-2
v_call: TRBV12-3/TRBV12-4
d_call: TRBD1

cdr3_aa: CSVEPVTTAAFF
cdr3_nt: TGCAGCGTTGAACCCGTCACGACGGCCGCTTTCTTT
clone_size: few
j_call: TRBJ1-1
v_call: TRBV29-1
d_call: -

cdr3_aa: CASSQDRLAGAPDTQYF
cdr3_nt: TGCGCCAGCAGCCAAGATCGGCTAGCGGGAGCCCCAGATACGCAGTATTTT
clone_size: -
j_call: TRBJ2-3
v_call: TRBV4-3
d_call: TRBD2

cdr3_aa: CASRSFNSGNTIYF
cdr3_nt: TGTGCCAGCAGATCGTTTAACTCTGGAAACACCATATATTTT
clone_size: -
j_call: TRBJ1-3
v_call: TRBV3-1
d_call: -

cdr3_aa: CSARVGGSPYNEQFF
cdr3_nt: TGCAGTGCTAGAGTAGGGGGGAGTCCCTACAATGAGCAGTTCTTC
clone_size: few
j_call: TRBJ2-1
v_call: TRBV20-1
d_call: -

cdr3_aa: CASSLSGVGTDTQYF
cdr3_nt: TGTGCCAGCAGTTTATCAGGGGTTGGCACAGATACGCAGTATTTT
clone_size: -
j_call: TRBJ2-3
v_call: TRBV12-3/TRBV12-4
d_call: -

cdr3_aa: CASSLEQGAPLHF
cdr3_nt: TGCGCCAGCAGCTTGGAACAGGGAGCACCCCTCCACTTT
clone_size: -
j_call: TRBJ1-6
v_call: TRBV5-1
d_call: -

cdr3_aa: CASSRRDDSYEQYF
cdr3_nt: TGTGCCAGCAGCCGCCGGGACGATTCCTACGAGCAGTACTTC
clone_size: -
j_call: TRBJ2-7
v_call: TRBV7-9
d_call: -

cdr3_aa: CASSHGTGGLYSNQPQHF
cdr3_nt: TGCGCCAGCAGCCATGGGACAGGGGGGCTTTATAGCAATCAGCCCCAGCATTTT
clone_size: few
j_call: TRBJ1-5
v_call: TRBV4-1
d_call: TRBD1

cdr3_aa: CASSESGAYGCTF
cdr3_nt: TGTGCCAGCAGTGAATCAGGGGCCTATGGCTGCACCTTC
clone_size: -
j_call: TRBJ1-2
v_call: TRBV2
d_call: -

cdr3_aa: CSAPPDTYQETQYF
cdr3_nt: TGCAGTGCCCCCCCGGACACGTACCAAGAGACCCAGTACTTC
clone_size: -
j_call: TRBJ2-5
v_call: TRBV20-1
d_call: -

cdr3_aa: CASDRYSSGDSYNEQFF
cdr3_nt: TGTGCCAGCGATCGATACTCTAGCGGGGACTCCTACAATGAGCAGTTCTTC
clone_size: -
j_call: TRBJ2-1
v_call: TRBV28
d_call: TRBD2

cdr3_aa: CASSSGEFTDTQYF
cdr3_nt: TGCGCCAGCAGCTCAGGGGAGTTCACAGATACGCAGTATTTT
clone_size: -
j_call: TRBJ2-3
v_call: TRBV5-1
d_call: -

cdr3_aa: CASSAGTSGYTNTGELFF
cdr3_nt: TGTGCCAGCAGCGCTGGGACTAGCGGGTATACGAACACCGGGGAGCTGTTTTTT
clone_size: -
j_call: TRBJ2-2
v_call: TRBV9
d_call: TRBD2

cdr3_aa: CASSVLVGDTQYF
cdr3_nt: TGCGCCAGCAGCGTTCTAGTGGGAGATACGCAGTATTTT
clone_size: many
j_call: TRBJ2-3
v_call: TRBV5-1
d_call: -

cdr3_aa: CASSEQGAGEQYF
cdr3_nt: TGTGCCAGCAGTGAACAGGGGGCGGGGGAGCAGTACTTC
clone_size: -
j_call: TRBJ2-7
v_call: TRBV12-3/TRBV12-4
d_call: TRBD1

cdr3_aa: CASSGDLAGAHEQYF
cdr3_nt: TGTGCCAGCAGTGGAGACCTAGCGGGAGCCCACGAGCAGTACTTC
clone_size: few
j_call: TRBJ2-7
v_call: TRBV6-1
d_call: TRBD2

cdr3_aa: CASSFSYPGSRDEQFF
cdr3_nt: TGCGCCAGCAGCTTCTCTTACCCGGGATCTCGCGATGAGCAGTTCTTC
clone_size: few
j_call: TRBJ2-1
v_call: TRBV5-1
d_call: -

cdr3_aa: CASSLAVGGEYEQYF
cdr3_nt: TGTGCCAGCAGCTTAGCAGTCGGCGGGGAGTACGAGCAGTACTTC
clone_size: few
j_call: TRBJ2-7
v_call: TRBV7-2
d_call: -

cdr3_aa: CASSFRRADYNEQFF
cdr3_nt: TGTGCCAGCAGCTTTCGCCGGGCGGATTACAATGAGCAGTTCTTC
clone_size: few
j_call: TRBJ2-1
v_call: TRBV7-7
d_call: -

cdr3_aa: CASRESRVETEAFF
cdr3_nt: TGCGCCAGCAGAGAAAGTAGGGTGGAAACTGAAGCTTTCTTT
clone_size: few
j_call: TRBJ1-1
v_call: TRBV5-1
d_call: -

cdr3_aa: CSAPGQASPEAFF
cdr3_nt: TGCAGTGCCCCGGGACAGGCGTCCCCTGAAGCTTTCTTT
clone_size: -
j_call: TRBJ1-1
v_call: TRBV20-1
d_call: TRBD1

cdr3_aa: CSVRGRATDTQYF
cdr3_nt: TGCAGCGTTCGGGGGAGGGCCACAGATACGCAGTATTTT
clone_size: -
j_call: TRBJ2-3
v_call: TRBV29-1
d_call: TRBD2

cdr3_aa: CASSGRMGSSYNEQFF
cdr3_nt: TGTGCCAGCAGCGGCAGGATGGGGAGCTCCTACAATGAGCAGTTCTTC
clone_size: few
j_call: TRBJ2-1
v_call: TRBV7-8
d_call: -

cdr3_aa: CASSLRVMNTEAFF
cdr3_nt: TGTGCCAGCAGTTTACGGGTTATGAACACTGAAGCTTTCTTT
clone_size: once
j_call: TRBJ1-1
v_call: TRBV27
d_call: -

cdr3_aa: CASIPPGYDTQYF
cdr3_nt: TGTGCCAGCATCCCTCCCGGATACGATACGCAGTATTTT
clone_size: -
j_call: TRBJ2-3
v_call: TRBV12-3/TRBV12-4
d_call: -

cdr3_aa: CSLIGAGEGKETQYF
cdr3_nt: TGCAGTCTTATAGGGGCAGGGGAGGGAAAAGAGACCCAGTACTTC
clone_size: -
j_call: TRBJ2-5
v_call: TRBV29-1
d_call: -

cdr3_aa: CASSYSARRFTDTQYF
cdr3_nt: TGTGCCAGCAGTTACTCAGCCAGGAGATTCACAGATACGCAGTATTTT
clone_size: many
j_call: TRBJ2-3
v_call: TRBV6-2/TRBV6-3
d_call: -

cdr3_aa: CSASLGVAFF
cdr3_nt: TGCAGTGCCAGCCTGGGGGTGGCTTTCTTT
clone_size: -
j_call: TRBJ1-1
v_call: TRBV20-1
d_call: -

cdr3_aa: CASSPLPGHQETQYF
cdr3_nt: TGTGCCAGCAGCCCCCTCCCGGGACACCAAGAGACCCAGTACTTC
clone_size: -
j_call: TRBJ2-5
v_call: TRBV13
d_call: -

cdr3_aa: CASIPIHRGGDGNTIYF
cdr3_nt: TGTGCCAGTATCCCCATCCACAGGGGCGGCGATGGAAACACCATATATTTT
clone_size: few
j_call: TRBJ1-3
v_call: TRBV19
d_call: TRBD1

cdr3_aa: CATSGPDTQYF
cdr3_nt: TGTGCCACCAGCGGCCCAGATACGCAGTATTTT
clone_size: many
j_call: TRBJ2-3
v_call: TRBV15
d_call: -

cdr3_aa: CATSRDVGAETQYF
cdr3_nt: TGTGCCACCAGCAGAGATGTGGGAGCAGAGACCCAGTACTTC
clone_size: -
j_call: TRBJ2-5
v_call: TRBV15
d_call: -

cdr3_aa: CASRTLGEQYF
cdr3_nt: TGTGCCAGCAGGACACTGGGGGAGCAGTACTTC
clone_size: -
j_call: TRBJ2-7
v_call: TRBV6-6
d_call: -

cdr3_aa: CSVVVRTNWGGEQYF
cdr3_nt: TGCAGCGTCGTCGTTCGGACAAATTGGGGAGGTGAGCAGTACTTC
clone_size: few
j_call: TRBJ2-7
v_call: TRBV29-1
d_call: -

cdr3_aa: CASSWARGMISEAFF
cdr3_nt: TGTGCCAGCAGCTGGGCCAGGGGGATGATTAGTGAAGCTTTCTTT
clone_size: -
j_call: TRBJ1-1
v_call: TRBV12-3/TRBV12-4
d_call: TRBD1

cdr3_aa: CSASLRTSEQFF
cdr3_nt: TGCAGTGCTAGTCTCAGGACCAGCGAGCAGTTCTTC
clone_size: -
j_call: TRBJ2-1
v_call: TRBV20-1
d_call: -

cdr3_aa: CASSPGRGLGQGNTEAFF
cdr3_nt: TGTGCCAGCAGCCCCGGCCGGGGGTTGGGACAGGGGAACACTGAAGCTTTCTTT
clone_size: -
j_call: TRBJ1-1
v_call: TRBV7-2
d_call: TRBD1

cdr3_aa: CASSTGIETQYF
cdr3_nt: TGTGCCAGCAGTACCGGTATAGAGACCCAGTACTTC
clone_size: few
j_call: TRBJ2-5
v_call: TRBV7-9
d_call: -

cdr3_aa: CASSFRDRGNLLAKNIQYF
cdr3_nt: TGTGCCAGCAGCTTTCGGGACAGGGGGAACCTCTTAGCCAAAAACATTCAGTACTTC
clone_size: -
j_call: TRBJ2-4
v_call: TRBV7-2
d_call: TRBD1

cdr3_aa: CASRDPTGGNGELFF
cdr3_nt: TGTGCCAGCAGAGATCCGACAGGGGGTAACGGGGAGCTGTTTTTT
clone_size: -
j_call: TRBJ2-2
v_call: TRBV7-2
d_call: TRBD1

cdr3_aa: CASSFSPMADNPEAFF
cdr3_nt: TGTGCCAGCAGTTTCTCCCCGATGGCCGATAATCCTGAAGCTTTCTTT
clone_size: few
j_call: TRBJ1-1
v_call: TRBV27
d_call: -

cdr3_aa: CASSRGQLATNEKLFF
cdr3_nt: TGCGCCAGCAGCCGGGGACAGCTTGCAACTAATGAAAAACTGTTTTTT
clone_size: few
j_call: TRBJ1-4
v_call: TRBV5-1
d_call: TRBD1

cdr3_aa: CAWSGGETLNQETQYF
cdr3_nt: TGTGCCTGGAGTGGGGGGGAGACCCTAAACCAAGAGACCCAGTACTTC
clone_size: -
j_call: TRBJ2-5
v_call: TRBV30
d_call: -

cdr3_aa: CASSYARASNQPQHF
cdr3_nt: TGTGCCAGCAGTTATGCCAGGGCCTCCAATCAGCCCCAGCATTTT
clone_size: -
j_call: TRBJ1-5
v_call: TRBV6-5
d_call: -

cdr3_aa: CASSHQGLAGGLREQYF
cdr3_nt: TGTGCCAGCAGCCATCAGGGTCTAGCGGGAGGGCTCCGCGAGCAGTACTTC
clone_size: -
j_call: TRBJ2-7
v_call: TRBV28
d_call: TRBD2

cdr3_aa: CASSTNREVNQPQHF
cdr3_nt: TGTGCCAGCAGTACAAACAGGGAAGTAAATCAGCCCCAGCATTTT
clone_size: -
j_call: TRBJ1-5
v_call: TRBV27
d_call: -

cdr3_aa: CSAPQGGAEETQYF
cdr3_nt: TGCAGTGCTCCCCAAGGAGGGGCTGAAGAGACCCAGTACTTC
clone_size: -
j_call: TRBJ2-5
v_call: TRBV20-1
d_call: -

cdr3_aa: CASSRQFNQPQHF
cdr3_nt: TGTGCCAGCAGCAGACAGTTCAATCAGCCCCAGCATTTT
clone_size: -
j_call: TRBJ1-5
v_call: TRBV12-3/TRBV12-4
d_call: -

cdr3_aa: CASSNGQGTDTQYF
cdr3_nt: TGCGCCAGCAGCAACGGACAGGGCACAGATACGCAGTATTTT
clone_size: few
j_call: TRBJ2-3
v_call: TRBV5-1
d_call: TRBD1

cdr3_aa: CSVEVGGGYGYTF
cdr3_nt: TGCAGCGTTGAAGTGGGGGGAGGCTATGGCTACACCTTC
clone_size: -
j_call: TRBJ1-2
v_call: TRBV29-1
d_call: -